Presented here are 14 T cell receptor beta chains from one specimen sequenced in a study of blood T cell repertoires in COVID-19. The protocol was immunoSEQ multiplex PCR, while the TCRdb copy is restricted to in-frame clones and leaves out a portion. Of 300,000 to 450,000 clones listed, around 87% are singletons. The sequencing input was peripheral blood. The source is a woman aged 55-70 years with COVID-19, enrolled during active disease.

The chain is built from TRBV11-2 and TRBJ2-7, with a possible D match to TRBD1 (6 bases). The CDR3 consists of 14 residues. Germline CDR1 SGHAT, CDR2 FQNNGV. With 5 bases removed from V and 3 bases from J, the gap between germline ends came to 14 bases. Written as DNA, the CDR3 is TGTGCCAGCAGCCTCGACAGGTTCCACTACGAGCAGTACTTC. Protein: CASSLDRFHYEQYF.

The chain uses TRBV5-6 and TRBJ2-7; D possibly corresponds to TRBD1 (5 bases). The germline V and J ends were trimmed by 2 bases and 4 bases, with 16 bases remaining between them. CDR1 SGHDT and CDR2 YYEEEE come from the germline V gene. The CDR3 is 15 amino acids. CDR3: CASSLFSGIEYEQYF. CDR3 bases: TGTGCCAGCAGCTTATTTTCAGGGATAGAGTACGAGCAGTACTTC. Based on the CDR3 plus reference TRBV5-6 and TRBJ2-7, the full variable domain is DAGVTQSPTHLIKTRGQQVTLRCSPKSGHDTVSWYQQALGQGPQFIFQYYEEEERQRGNFPDRFSGHQFPNYSSELNVNALLLGDSALYLCASSLFSGIEYEQYFGPGTRLTVT.

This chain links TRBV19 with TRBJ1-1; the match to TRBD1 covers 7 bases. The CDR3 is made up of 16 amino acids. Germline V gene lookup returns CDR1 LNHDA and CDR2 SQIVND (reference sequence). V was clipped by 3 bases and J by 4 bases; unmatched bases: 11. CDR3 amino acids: CASSITGVPLGTEAFF. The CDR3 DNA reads TGTGCCAGTAGTATCACAGGGGTCCCCCTGGGCACTGAAGCTTTCTTT.

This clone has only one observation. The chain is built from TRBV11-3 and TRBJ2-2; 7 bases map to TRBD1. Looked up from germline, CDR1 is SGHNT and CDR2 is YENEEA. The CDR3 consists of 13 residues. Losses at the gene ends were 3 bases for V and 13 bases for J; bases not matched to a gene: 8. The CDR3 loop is CASSFSGTDRLFF. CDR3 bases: TGTGCCAGCAGCTTCTCCGGGACAGATCGGCTGTTTTTT.

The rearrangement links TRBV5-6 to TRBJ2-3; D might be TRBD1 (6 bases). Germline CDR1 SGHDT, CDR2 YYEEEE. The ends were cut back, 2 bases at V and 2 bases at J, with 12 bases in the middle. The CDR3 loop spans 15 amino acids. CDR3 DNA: TGTGCCAGCAGCTTAACGGGACAAGCCACAGATACGCAGTATTTT. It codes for CASSLTGQATDTQYF.

CDR3 nucleotides: TGTGCCAGCAGCGGGGACAGGGCCAATGAGCAGTTCTTC. This translates into CASSGDRANEQFF. This chain uses TRBV5-4 with TRBJ2-1; TRBD1 aligns across 9 bases. The V gene end was trimmed by 4 bases and the J gene end by 6 bases; junction bases not matched to a gene: 2. This CDR3 is built from 13 residues. Germline V gene sequence: CDR1 SGHNT, CDR2 YYREEE (reference sequence).

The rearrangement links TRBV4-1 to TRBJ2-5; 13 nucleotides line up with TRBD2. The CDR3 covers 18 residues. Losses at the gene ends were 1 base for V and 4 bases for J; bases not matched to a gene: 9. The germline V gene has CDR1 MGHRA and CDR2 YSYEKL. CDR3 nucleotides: TGCGCCAGCAGCCAAGTTGGCCCTGGACTAGCGGGGGCAGAGACCCAGTACTTC. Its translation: CASSQVGPGLAGAETQYF.

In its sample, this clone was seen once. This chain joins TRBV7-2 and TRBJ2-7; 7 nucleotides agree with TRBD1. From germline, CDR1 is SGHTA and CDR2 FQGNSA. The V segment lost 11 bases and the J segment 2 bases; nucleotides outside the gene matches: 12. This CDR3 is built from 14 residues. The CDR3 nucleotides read TGTGCCTCCGGCAGGGACAGACAAACCTACGAGCAGTACTTC. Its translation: CASGRDRQTYEQYF.

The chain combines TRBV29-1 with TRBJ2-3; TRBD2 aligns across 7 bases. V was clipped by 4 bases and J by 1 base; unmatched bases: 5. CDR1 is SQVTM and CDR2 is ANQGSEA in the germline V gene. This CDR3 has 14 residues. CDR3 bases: TGCAGCGTTGGGGGCGGGGGAGGCACAGATACGCAGTATTTT. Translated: CSVGGGGGTDTQYF.

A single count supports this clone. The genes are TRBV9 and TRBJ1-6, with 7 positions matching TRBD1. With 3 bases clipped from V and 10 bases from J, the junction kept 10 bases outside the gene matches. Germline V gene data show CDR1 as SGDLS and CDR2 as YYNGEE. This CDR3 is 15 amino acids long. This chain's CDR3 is CASSAGDRAPSPLHF. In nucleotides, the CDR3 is TGTGCCAGCAGCGCGGGAGACAGGGCTCCGTCACCCCTCCACTTT.

The DNA for the CDR3 is TGCAGCGGACAGGGGGCGCGAAAAATGAACACTGAAGCTTTCTTT. This gives the protein CSGQGARKMNTEAFF. The chain uses TRBV29-1 and TRBJ1-1; TRBD1 aligns across 10 bases. The V gene end was trimmed by 7 bases and the J gene end by 0 bases; junction bases not matched to a gene: 8. The germline V gene has CDR1 SQVTM and CDR2 ANQGSEA. The CDR3 has 15 amino acids.

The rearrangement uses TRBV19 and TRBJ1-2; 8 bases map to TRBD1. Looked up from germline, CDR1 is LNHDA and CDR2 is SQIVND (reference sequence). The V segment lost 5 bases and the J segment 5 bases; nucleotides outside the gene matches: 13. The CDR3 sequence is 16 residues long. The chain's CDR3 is CASSSRDRGWFYGYTF. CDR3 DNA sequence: TGTGCCAGTAGTTCTAGAGACAGGGGATGGTTTTATGGCTACACCTTC.

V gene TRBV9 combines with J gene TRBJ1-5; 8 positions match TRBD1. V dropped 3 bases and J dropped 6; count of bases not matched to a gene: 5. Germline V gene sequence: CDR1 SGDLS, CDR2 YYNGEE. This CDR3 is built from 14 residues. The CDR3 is CASSGQGYTQPQHF. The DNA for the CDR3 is TGTGCCAGCAGCGGACAGGGGTATACTCAGCCCCAGCATTTT.

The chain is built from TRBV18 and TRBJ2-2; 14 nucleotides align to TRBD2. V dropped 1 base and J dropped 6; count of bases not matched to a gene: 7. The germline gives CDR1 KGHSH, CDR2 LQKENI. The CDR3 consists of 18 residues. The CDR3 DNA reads TGTGCCAGCTCACCACGGGGACTAGCGGGGGATCTCTCCGGGGAGCTGTTTTTT. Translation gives CASSPRGLAGDLSGELFF.